This TCR beta chain derives from a study of T cells in Graves' hyperthyroidism and ophthalmopathy. Study findings and constraints: For ophthalmopathy, model prediction preceded onset by a median around 7 months.

Amplification of TCR beta CDR3 regions was performed using RNA transcripts as template. The HTBI primer set served for first-round RT-PCR of the TCR CDR3. From the multiplex PCR reads, TCRdb called clonotypes with MiXCR, one entry per CDR3 protein. The profile shows 400,000 to 450,000 distinct CDR3 sequences, approximately 14% of them singletons. This clonotype was counted at least ten times. Antigen unknown. Exclusion criteria comprised uncontrolled infection, other autoimmune disease, pregnancy or lactation. Sequenced: blood. This clonotype originated in a man aged 18 to 35 with Graves' ophthalmopathy.

CDR3 region: CSAREDVGINTEAFF. CDR3 sequence (DNA): TGCAGTGCTAGAGAAGATGTTGGTATCAACACTGAAGCTTTCTTT. The chain joins TRBV20-1 to TRBJ1-1; D remains unclear. V was shortened by 0 bases and J by 2 bases, with 13 bases between the two germline ends. Germline CDR1 reads DFQATT; CDR2 reads SNEGSKA (reference sequence). The CDR3 is 15 amino acids.